This TCR beta chain was sequenced for a study of blood T cell repertoires in COVID-19. The method was immunoSEQ multiplex PCR; TCRdb's version includes in-frame clones alone and lacks a portion of them. This table has around 200,000 clones, about four fifths appearing once. The sequence came from a man aged 50 to 59 with active or convalescent COVID-19. Material for sequencing was peripheral blood.

The DNA of the CDR3 is TGTGCCAGCAGTTACCTTGAGACAGGTAACTATGGCTACACCTTC. This sequence encodes CASSYLETGNYGYTF. This chain joins TRBV6-5 and TRBJ1-2; maybe TRBD1 (6 bases). V lost 2 bases to trimming and J lost 1 base, with 11 bases between them. The CDR3 is 15 amino acids. Germline V gives CDR1 MNHEY, CDR2 SVGAGI.